This TCR beta chain was recorded in a study of blood T cell repertoires in COVID-19. Across the study: The United States, Italy and Spain supplied acute and convalescent COVID-19 samples. Nucleic acid was either cDNA or gDNA, and it came from T cells, B-cell-depleted T cells, or PBMCs.

Study processing details: How many nucleated cells were present was estimated from reference gene primer amplification. Assay used: immunoSEQ multiplex PCR; TCRdb lists only in-frame clones, some missing. The V and J calls and clone size were taken over from that table, and D and trimming were inferred from the DNA. There are 150,000 to 180,000 clones in the sample; approximately 82% occur only once, and almost 10% lies in the top ten. Germline trimming cut 3 bases from V and 5 bases from J; bases unmatched to any gene: 1. The V gene's germline CDR1 is MNHEY and CDR2 SVGAGI. The CDR3 covers 14 residues.

The sequenced sample consisted of peripheral blood. The chain employs TRBV6-5 and TRBJ2-1; 10 bases fit TRBD2. The sequence was collected from a woman in her 50s with acute or convalescent COVID-19. Here the CDR3 DNA reads TGTGCCAGCAGTTATCTAGCGGGGGACAATGAGCAGTTCTTC. Its translation is CASSYLAGDNEQFF.